This passage covers 27 T cell receptor beta chains from one sample sequenced in a study of blood T cell repertoires in COVID-19. Some clones are missing from TCRdb's copy, which holds only in-frame ones; the method was immunoSEQ multiplex PCR. The profile shows around 150,000 clones, approximately 80% of them singletons. The material sequenced was PBMCs or T cells enriched from blood (not recorded which). All receptors come from a man in his 70s who had been exposed to COVID-19.

The chain is built from TRBV18 and TRBJ2-7; D perhaps matches TRBD1 (6 bases). Trimming shortened V by 3 bases and J by 2 bases, and 20 bases separated the two germline ends. The CDR3 length is 17 residues. Germline-derived CDR1 and CDR2 are KGHSH and LQKENI. The CDR3 protein is CASSPLTGHRTPYEQYF. CDR3 coding DNA: TGTGCCAGCTCACCGTTGACGGGACATAGAACCCCCTACGAGCAGTACTTC.

The chain carries TRBV18 and TRBJ1-1; TRBD1 aligns across 10 bases. This CDR3 has 16 residues. CDR1 KGHSH and CDR2 LQKENI come from the germline V gene. V was pared by 5 bases and J by 8 bases, with 14 bases of the junction left unmatched. The CDR3 spells CASSSRGTGEGGEAFF. For the CDR3, the DNA is TGTGCCAGCTCATCCCGCGGGACAGGGGAAGGTGGGGAAGCTTTCTTT.

The rearrangement uses TRBV4-3 and TRBJ2-3, with TRBD1 matching over 10 bases. This CDR3 is 17 amino acids long. Trimming cost V 0 bases and J 6 bases; bases outside gene matches: 9. Germline V gene sequence: CDR1 LGHNA, CDR2 YSLEER. The CDR3 region is CASSQEKPGQGSDTQYF. CDR3 sequence (DNA): TGCGCCAGCAGCCAAGAAAAGCCGGGACAGGGGTCCGATACGCAGTATTTT.

CDR3 sequence reads: CASSLQEDYGYTF. CDR3 nucleotide sequence: TGTGCCAGCAGCTTACAAGAGGACTATGGCTACACCTTC. V is TRBV7-9 and J is TRBJ1-2, with D unclear. The V gene's germline CDR1 is SEHNR and CDR2 FQNEAQ (reference sequence). Trimming stripped 2 bases from V and 3 bases from J, with 7 bases between. The CDR3 consists of 13 residues.

The gene calls are TRBV5-1 and TRBJ1-1; D unclear. The CDR3 runs 14 residues. V shed 2 bases and J shed 0 bases, with 8 bases lying between them. The germline V gene has CDR1 SGHRS and CDR2 YFSETQ. The CDR3 DNA follows: TGCGCCAGCAGCTTCGAGGGCATGAACACTGAAGCTTTCTTT. Residues: CASSFEGMNTEAFF. Using reference TRBV5-1 and TRBJ1-1 for the parts outside the CDR3, the full variable domain is KAGVTQTPRYLIKTRGQQVTLSCSPISGHRSVSWYQQTPGQGLQFLFEYFSETQRNKGNFPGRFSGRQFSNSRSEMNVSTLELGDSALYLCASSFEGMNTEAFFGQGTRLTVV.

V gene TRBV9 combines with J gene TRBJ2-5; 7 bases agree with TRBD1. V was pared by 4 bases and J by 4 bases, with 7 bases of the junction left unmatched. The germline gives CDR1 SGDLS, CDR2 YYNGEE. CDR3 length: 14 residues. DNA for the CDR3: TGTGCCAGCAGCCCCCGACAGGGCTTAGAGACCCAGTACTTC. Its translation: CASSPRQGLETQYF.

This chain connects TRBV5-1 to TRBJ2-3, with TRBD2 matching over 9 bases. Germline V gene lookup returns CDR1 SGHRS and CDR2 YFSETQ. Trimming at V came to 2 bases and at J to 5 bases, leaving 3 bases not matched to a gene. There are 14 residues in the CDR3. As DNA, the CDR3 is TGCGCCAGCAGCTTTAGCGGGAGTATAGATACGCAGTATTTT. As protein: CASSFSGSIDTQYF.

About this clone itself: At one boundary the junction diverges from the germline segment, which might be a read error. The V call is TRBV20-1, the J call TRBJ2-1; a possible D gene is TRBD2 (5 bases). CDR3 length: 10 residues. Per germline, CDR1 DFQATT and CDR2 SNEGSKA (reference sequence). The CDR3 loop reads CSTGVANNLF. The CDR3, as DNA: TGCAGTACCGGAGTAGCGAACAACCTCTTC.

CDR3 protein: CASSRDRVETQYF. The CDR3 DNA follows: TGTGCCAGTAGTCGGGACAGGGTCGAGACCCAGTACTTC. V is TRBV19 and J is TRBJ2-5; TRBD1 matches at 9 bases. Germline V gene lookup returns CDR1 LNHDA and CDR2 SQIVND (reference sequence). J was trimmed by 5 bases and V by 5 bases; bases with no gene match: 3. The CDR3 spans 13 residues.

The chain uses TRBV5-4 and TRBJ1-1; no clear D gene. The germline V and J ends were trimmed by 4 bases and 0 bases, with 13 bases remaining between them. Germline lookup yields CDR1 SGHNT and CDR2 YYREEE (reference sequence). The CDR3 has 15 amino acids. The CDR3 DNA follows: TGTGCCAGCAGCCAAATCGGCGGCTTGAACACTGAAGCTTTCTTT. Amino acids: CASSQIGGLNTEAFF.

The chain carries TRBV19 and TRBJ1-1; D is ambiguous. With 7 bases removed from V and 0 bases from J, the gap between germline ends came to 15 bases. Germline CDR1 and CDR2: LNHDA and SQIVND (reference sequence). This CDR3 is 15 amino acids long. The CDR3 protein is CASTQRSYLNTEAFF. The CDR3 region has the DNA TGTGCCAGTACCCAGAGGTCCTATCTGAACACTGAAGCTTTCTTT.

J is TRBJ2-5 and V is TRBV28, with D possibly TRBD1 on 5 matching bases. This CDR3 is 13 amino acids long. The V and J ends lost 5 bases and 5 bases respectively, with 12 bases between them. Germline V gives CDR1 MDHEN, CDR2 SYDVKM. CDR3 protein: CASSQGLKETQYF. In nucleotides, the CDR3 is TGTGCCAGCAGTCAGGGTCTCAAGGAGACCCAGTACTTC.

The V and J genes are TRBV6-2 or TRBV6-3 and TRBJ1-2, with 8 bases matching TRBD1. The ends lost 2 bases at V and 7 bases at J; junction bases unmatched: 6. Germline V gives CDR1 MNHEY, CDR2 SVGEGT. This CDR3 spans 14 amino acids. CDR3 loop: CASSYIQGAGGYTF. The CDR3 coding sequence is TGTGCCAGCAGTTACATCCAGGGGGCTGGTGGCTACACCTTC.

This clone turned up a few times. The chain employs TRBV5-1 and TRBJ1-1; unclear D gene. Trimming pared 7 bases from V and 5 bases from J, leaving 12 bases between. The V gene's germline CDR1 is SGHRS and CDR2 YFSETQ. The CDR3 extends over 12 amino acids. In DNA, the CDR3 is TGCGCCAGCCGAGGGTCCGGAACTGAAGCTTTCTTT. It yields the protein CASRGSGTEAFF.

This chain joins TRBV27 and TRBJ1-5; TRBD1 is a possible D gene (6 bases). The CDR3 covers 18 residues. Germline CDR1 is MNHEY and CDR2 is SMNVEV (reference sequence). V lost 3 bases to trimming and J lost 1 base, with 19 bases between them. CDR3 amino acids: CASSFKPPGGASNQPQHF. The DNA of the CDR3 is TGTGCCAGCAGTTTCAAACCCCCTGGGGGGGCGAGCAATCAGCCCCAGCATTTT.

This rearrangement joins TRBV7-2 to TRBJ1-2, with a weak D call TRBD1 (5 bases). V lost 0 bases and J lost 5, with 16 bases in between. The CDR3 has 16 residues. Germline loops: CDR1 SGHTA, CDR2 FQGNSA. The CDR3 protein is CASSLAPMTGTYGYTF. The DNA for the CDR3 is TGTGCCAGCAGCTTAGCGCCTATGACTGGGACTTATGGCTACACCTTC.

The chain carries TRBV2 and TRBJ1-1; perhaps TRBD1 as D (6 bases). V lost 6 bases, J lost 4 bases, and 15 bases lay in between. The germline V gene has CDR1 SNHLY and CDR2 FYNNEI. The CDR3 has 14 residues. CDR3 nucleotides: TGTGCCAGCAGACCCCAGGGGATTAGCACTGAAGCTTTCTTT. As protein: CASRPQGISTEAFF.

The chain joins TRBV9 to TRBJ2-4; D might be TRBD1 (6 bases). Between the trimmed V and J ends, which lost 3 bases and 14 bases, there was a span of 21 bases. The CDR3 sequence is 14 residues long. Germline CDR1 is SGDLS and CDR2 is YYNGEE. The CDR3 DNA reads as TGTGCCAGCAGCGCCCTAAACTCTGGACAGCCCAAGTACTTC. This gives the protein CASSALNSGQPKYF.

This clone has more than one count but fewer than ten. The V and J genes are TRBV19 and TRBJ1-5, with D perhaps TRBD1 (5 bases). Per germline, CDR1 LNHDA and CDR2 SQIVND (reference sequence). Trimming took off 5 bases at V and 5 bases at J, with 13 bases between the two ends. The CDR3 contains 14 residues. The CDR3 spells CASSLGTGYQPQHF. The CDR3, as DNA: TGTGCCAGTAGTCTAGGGACGGGATATCAGCCCCAGCATTTT.

This chain connects TRBV2 to TRBJ1-1; D remains ambiguous. V was pared by 0 bases and J by 0 bases, with 8 bases between. Germline V gene data show CDR1 as SNHLY and CDR2 as FYNNEI. This CDR3 region has 15 residues. The CDR3 bases are TGTGCCAGCAGTGAAGCCTCCGGGGTGAACACTGAAGCTTTCTTT. Translation gives CASSEASGVNTEAFF.

The chain recombines TRBV3-1 (or the pseudogene TRBV3-2) with TRBJ2-2; TRBD2 is a possible D gene (6 bases). Germline V lookup: CDR1 LGHDT, CDR2 YNNKEL (reference sequence). V was trimmed by 1 base and J by 6 bases, leaving 12 bases between them. CDR3 length equals 15 residues. CDR3 residues: CASSQAGDRPGELFF. CDR3 coding DNA: TGTGCCAGCAGCCAAGCGGGAGATCGGCCCGGGGAGCTGTTTTTT.

This clone has a handful of counts. The chain combines TRBV5-1 with TRBJ1-6; 7 bases fit TRBD1. Losses at the gene ends were 5 bases for V and 0 bases for J; bases not matched to a gene: 5. The length of the CDR3 is 16 residues. The germline V gene encodes CDR1 SGHRS and CDR2 YFSETQ. The CDR3 DNA sequence: TGCGCCAGCAGGGAGGGACAGAACTCCTATAATTCACCCCTCCACTTT. Its translation is CASREGQNSYNSPLHF.

V is TRBV6-5 and J is TRBJ1-2; D remains ambiguous. The germline CDR1 and CDR2 sequences are MNHEY and SVGAGI. The CDR3 spans 12 residues. V gave up 5 bases and J gave up 7 bases, with 11 bases separating them. The CDR3 loop is CASSTTQAGYTF. DNA of the CDR3: TGTGCCAGCAGTACGACTCAAGCTGGCTACACCTTC.

The V call is TRBV18, the J call TRBJ1-4; perhaps TRBD1 as D (5 bases). CDR3 length equals 13 residues. Trimming stripped 8 bases from V and 8 bases from J, with 15 bases between. The germline gives CDR1 KGHSH, CDR2 LQKENI. DNA of the CDR3: TGTGCCAGCCAGCCCGGCAGGGCCGAAAAACTGTTTTTT. Amino acids: CASQPGRAEKLFF.

This chain connects TRBV6-1 to TRBJ2-2, with 8 bases identical to TRBD1. Germline CDR1 MNHNS, CDR2 SASEGT. J lost 1 base, V lost 4 bases, and 8 bases had no gene match. The CDR3 is 17 amino acids. CDR3 sequence reads: CASSGLRGQENTGELFF. CDR3 nucleotides: TGTGCCAGCAGTGGGCTACGGGGACAGGAGAACACCGGGGAGCTGTTTTTT.

V usage is TRBV9 and J usage is TRBJ1-5; D gene uncertain. Germline V CDR1 and CDR2: SGDLS, YYNGEE. CDR3 length: 14 amino acids. V lost 4 bases, J lost 0 bases, and 8 bases lay in between. CDR3 coding DNA: TGTGCCAGCAGCCCTGAGGGTAGCAATCAGCCCCAGCATTTT. Residues: CASSPEGSNQPQHF. Supplemented by reference TRBV9 and TRBJ1-5, the full variable domain reads DSGVTQTPKHLITATGQRVTLRCSPRSGDLSVYWYQQSLDQGLQFLIQYYNGEERAKGNILERFSAQQFPDLHSELNLSSLELGDSALYFCASSPEGSNQPQHFGDGTRLSIL.

This chain joins TRBV29-1 and TRBJ2-3; 12 nucleotides line up with TRBD2. The V gene end was trimmed by 7 bases and the J gene end by 13 bases; junction bases not matched to a gene: 24. CDR1 is SQVTM and CDR2 is ANQGSEA in the germline V gene. The CDR3 has 17 amino acids. CDR3: CSAGSVGAQEGLAGEYF. In nucleotides, the CDR3 is TGCAGCGCCGGGTCCGTCGGGGCTCAAGAGGGACTAGCGGGCGAGTATTTT.